The rows below give T cell receptor beta chains drawn from one sample of a study of T cell responses to AZD1222 COVID-19 vaccine. TCRdb's table, derived via immunoSEQ multiplex PCR, lists solely in-frame clones and lacks some. The profile shows roughly 150,000 clones, roughly nine tenths of them singletons. The source was peripheral blood, collected on day 0 of AZD1222 vaccination. These receptors originate from an adult in good health. The CDR3 runs from the conserved cysteine through the conserved F or W. A D gene is named only where the DNA matches it firmly. Size values are once, few and many counts, or a class for expanded clones, and some rows have none.

D: -; size: once; J: TRBJ1-6; V: TRBV5-4; DNA: TGTGCCAGCAGCCCGGTGGCCGGTTTGGGTAATTCACCCCTCCACTTT; CDR3: CASSPVAGLGNSPLHF
D: TRBD1; size: few; J: TRBJ1-4; V: TRBV28; DNA: TGTGCCAGCATCCAGCGGCCGGGAGGGGGCTGGGGCAATGAAAAACTGTTTTTT; CDR3: CASIQRPGGGWGNEKLFF
D: -; size: few; J: TRBJ1-2; V: TRBV19; DNA: TGTGCCAGTAGTATTCACAGCGACTATGGCTACACCTTC; CDR3: CASSIHSDYGYTF
D: -; size: -; J: TRBJ2-1; V: TRBV11-2; DNA: TGTGCCAGCAGCTTTTTGGGTGAGCAGTTCTTC; CDR3: CASSFLGEQFF
D: -; size: -; J: TRBJ1-2; V: TRBV15; DNA: TGTGCCACCACCACTAGAGAAGCAGGGAGGTATGGCTACACCTTC; CDR3: CATTTREAGRYGYTF
D: TRBD2; size: -; J: TRBJ2-3; V: TRBV9; DNA: TGTGCCAGCAGCGGCCTTAGCGGGAGTGGGTCAGATACGCAGTATTTT; CDR3: CASSGLSGSGSDTQYF
D: TRBD1; size: -; J: TRBJ2-7; V: TRBV5-8; DNA: TGTGCCAGCAGCTTCGACAGGGGGCGAGACGAGCAGTACTTC; CDR3: CASSFDRGRDEQYF
D: -; size: once; J: TRBJ2-7; V: TRBV7-8; DNA: TGTGCCAGCAGCTTAGGGGCAGCTAGGATTTACGAGCAGTACTTC; CDR3: CASSLGAARIYEQYF
D: -; size: -; J: TRBJ1-1; V: TRBV5-8; DNA: TGTGCCAGCAGCTTCACGGGGCGCGGGAACACTGAAGCTTTCTTT; CDR3: CASSFTGRGNTEAFF
D: TRBD1; size: -; J: TRBJ2-5; V: TRBV29-1; DNA: TGCAGCGTTGAAGGGACAGGGGGCTCAGAGACCCAGTACTTC; CDR3: CSVEGTGGSETQYF
D: -; size: -; J: TRBJ2-7; V: TRBV27; DNA: TGTGCCAGCAGAACAACGACATCCTACGAGCAGTACTTC; CDR3: CASRTTTSYEQYF
D: TRBD2; size: -; J: TRBJ2-6; V: TRBV4-1; DNA: TGCGCCAGCAGCCAAGATCCTCCGACTAGCGGGAGGCGGGGGGCCAACGTCCTGACTTTC; CDR3: CASSQDPPTSGRRGANVLTF
D: -; size: -; J: TRBJ1-1; V: TRBV18; DNA: TGTGCCAGCTCAGGGACAATTGGGGGCACTGAAGCTTTCTTT; CDR3: CASSGTIGGTEAFF
D: -; size: -; J: TRBJ1-2; V: TRBV12-3/TRBV12-4; DNA: TGTGCCAGCAGTTTAGTTGAGGGCTACACCTTC; CDR3: CASSLVEGYTF
D: -; size: -; J: TRBJ2-5; V: TRBV12-3/TRBV12-4; DNA: TGTGCCAGCGGAAACCACCTCCGGGGCGGCCAGTACTTC; CDR3: CASGNHLRGGQYF
D: TRBD1; size: few; J: TRBJ1-3; V: TRBV28; DNA: TGTGCCAGCAGTTCGACAGGGCTTGGAAACACCATATATTTT; CDR3: CASSSTGLGNTIYF
D: -; size: -; J: TRBJ1-2; V: TRBV3-1/TRBV3-2; DNA: TGTGCCAGCAGCCAGCGGGGATTTGGCTACACCTTC; CDR3: CASSQRGFGYTF
D: -; size: -; J: TRBJ1-4; V: TRBV4-2; DNA: TGTGCCAGCAGCCAAGATTCTACCGCGAATGAAAAACTGTTTTTT; CDR3: CASSQDSTANEKLFF
D: -; size: -; J: TRBJ1-3; V: TRBV18; DNA: TGTGCCAGCTCACACCCTACTGGAAACACCATATATTTT; CDR3: CASSHPTGNTIYF
D: -; size: -; J: TRBJ2-5; V: TRBV2; DNA: TGTGCCAGCAGTGATCCCCCCCCCAGGCAAGAGACCCAGTACTTC; CDR3: CASSDPPPRQETQYF
D: -; size: -; J: TRBJ1-2; V: TRBV7-2; DNA: TGTGCCAGCAGCTTAGGTGCGGGGGTCTATGGCTACACCTTC; CDR3: CASSLGAGVYGYTF
D: TRBD1; size: -; J: TRBJ2-5; V: TRBV5-8; DNA: TGTGCCAGCAGCCTACAGGGGGCGAAGGAGACCCAGTACTTC; CDR3: CASSLQGAKETQYF
D: TRBD1; size: -; J: TRBJ2-3; V: TRBV24-1; DNA: TGTGCCACCAGTGATCCGGGACAGGGAGGCGCAGATACGCAGTATTTT; CDR3: CATSDPGQGGADTQYF
D: TRBD2; size: -; J: TRBJ2-3; V: TRBV4-3; DNA: TGCGCCAGCAGTCTGATAACGGGACTAGGCGGCACAGATACGCAGTATTTT; CDR3: CASSLITGLGGTDTQYF
D: -; size: -; J: TRBJ2-5; V: TRBV5-1; DNA: TGCGCCAGCAGCAGGACAGGGGGCGCGTTAGCGGGAGGGACGGAGACCCAGTACTTC; CDR3: CASSRTGGALAGGTETQYF
D: TRBD2; size: -; J: TRBJ2-3; V: TRBV11-3; DNA: TGTGCCAGCAGCTCGGGACTAGTCGTTCGGAATACGCAGTATTTT; CDR3: CASSSGLVVRNTQYF
D: -; size: -; J: TRBJ2-1; V: TRBV4-3; DNA: TGCGCCAGCAGCCAAATTGCGGGACACTCCTACAATGAGCAGTTCTTC; CDR3: CASSQIAGHSYNEQFF
D: TRBD2; size: -; J: TRBJ2-1; V: TRBV5-6; DNA: TGTGCCAGCAGCTTGAGGGCTAGCGGGAGGAGGAATGAGCAGTTCTTC; CDR3: CASSLRASGRRNEQFF
D: -; size: -; J: TRBJ1-4; V: TRBV5-1; DNA: TGCGCCAGCAGCTTGGATACGGGAAGGGTAAATGAAAAACTGTTTTTT; CDR3: CASSLDTGRVNEKLFF
D: TRBD2; size: many; J: TRBJ2-7; V: TRBV14; DNA: TGTGCCAGCAGCCAAGATCGGGCTAGCGGTTTCCTCTCCTACGAGCAGTACTTC; CDR3: CASSQDRASGFLSYEQYF
D: -; size: -; J: TRBJ2-7; V: TRBV4-1; DNA: TGCGCCAGCAGCCAAGAGTTTGGACAAGTACTCCCCTACGAGCAGTACTTC; CDR3: CASSQEFGQVLPYEQYF
D: -; size: -; J: TRBJ2-7; V: TRBV5-8; DNA: TGTGCCAGCAGCCTAGGGCACTACGAGCAGTACTTC; CDR3: CASSLGHYEQYF
D: TRBD1; size: once; J: TRBJ2-6; V: TRBV24-1; DNA: TGTGCCACCAGTGATTTGGGGACAGGGGCTGGGGCCAACGTCCTGACTTTC; CDR3: CATSDLGTGAGANVLTF
D: -; size: -; J: TRBJ1-1; V: TRBV5-1; DNA: TGCGCCAGCAAAAGAAAGGGAGACACTGAAGCTTTCTTT; CDR3: CASKRKGDTEAFF
D: -; size: -; J: TRBJ2-7; V: TRBV6-5; DNA: TGTGCCAGCGTAAGACTGACAAGGCCCTACGAGCAGTACTTC; CDR3: CASVRLTRPYEQYF
D: -; size: once; J: TRBJ1-1; V: TRBV6-1; DNA: TGTGCCAGCAGTGAGGGGACCCGTTCCGGAAGGGCTTTCTTT; CDR3: CASSEGTRSGRAFF
D: -; size: -; J: TRBJ2-6; V: TRBV7-2; DNA: TGTGCCAGCAGCCCCCGAACTGGGGCCAACGTCCTGACTTTC; CDR3: CASSPRTGANVLTF
D: TRBD1; size: once; J: TRBJ1-6; V: TRBV10-3; DNA: TGTGCCATCAGGGACAGGCAGAATTCACCCCTCCACTTT; CDR3: CAIRDRQNSPLHF
D: -; size: few; J: TRBJ2-7; V: TRBV27; DNA: TGTGCCAGCAGCACCCGGGACGTGAGTGAGCAGTACTTC; CDR3: CASSTRDVSEQYF
D: -; size: once; J: TRBJ1-2; V: TRBV6-6; DNA: TGTGCCAGCAGTTACTCCTCTCGGGGGCCAGGGAATGGCTACACCTTC; CDR3: CASSYSSRGPGNGYTF
D: TRBD2; size: -; J: TRBJ2-7; V: TRBV7-7; DNA: TGTGCCAGCAGCTTGACTAGCGGAGCAGGGTACGAGCAGTACTTC; CDR3: CASSLTSGAGYEQYF
D: -; size: -; J: TRBJ1-2; V: TRBV13; DNA: TGTGCCAGCAGCTCTAGAACGGTGAGGATCGGCTACACCTTC; CDR3: CASSSRTVRIGYTF
D: -; size: -; J: TRBJ1-2; V: TRBV5-4; DNA: TGTGCCAGCAGCTTGGCCACGGGGTACTATGGCTACACCTTC; CDR3: CASSLATGYYGYTF
D: TRBD2; size: -; J: TRBJ2-1; V: TRBV7-2; DNA: TGTGCCAGCAGCTTGACTAGCGGAGAGTACAATGAGCAGTTCTTC; CDR3: CASSLTSGEYNEQFF
D: TRBD2; size: once; J: TRBJ2-1; V: TRBV5-1; DNA: TGCGCCAGCAGCTCCGGGACTAGCGGTTACAATGAGCAGTTCTTC; CDR3: CASSSGTSGYNEQFF
D: TRBD1; size: -; J: TRBJ1-1; V: TRBV28; DNA: TGTGCCAGCAGTACTCCCCCGGGACAGGAGAACACTGAAGCTTTCTTT; CDR3: CASSTPPGQENTEAFF
D: TRBD2; size: -; J: TRBJ2-1; V: TRBV11-3; DNA: TGTGCCAGCAGCGGGACTAGCGGGGGAAGGCAGTTCTTC; CDR3: CASSGTSGGRQFF
D: TRBD1; size: -; J: TRBJ2-7; V: TRBV19; DNA: TGTGCCAGTAGTAAGGGACAGGGGAGTTCCACCTACGAGCAGTACTTC; CDR3: CASSKGQGSSTYEQYF
D: TRBD1; size: -; J: TRBJ1-2; V: TRBV11-2; DNA: TGTGCCAGCAGCTCGGACAGGGCCTATGGCTACACCTTC; CDR3: CASSSDRAYGYTF
D: -; size: -; J: TRBJ1-3; V: TRBV6-1; DNA: TGTGCCAGCAGTGTTGGAGACGGCGGGTCTGGAAACACCATATATTTT; CDR3: CASSVGDGGSGNTIYF
D: -; size: -; J: TRBJ1-1; V: TRBV6-5; DNA: TGTGCCAGCAATTTTGAACTAAGGGACACTGAAGCTTTCTTT; CDR3: CASNFELRDTEAFF
D: -; size: few; J: TRBJ1-5; V: TRBV6-4; DNA: TGTGCCAGCAGTGACTTACCAGGTACTAGCAATCAGCCCCAGCATTTT; CDR3: CASSDLPGTSNQPQHF
D: -; size: -; J: TRBJ1-1; V: TRBV19; DNA: TGTGCCAGTAGTATAGCCAGGACGGGGAACACTGAAGCTTTCTTT; CDR3: CASSIARTGNTEAFF
D: TRBD1; size: -; J: TRBJ2-5; V: TRBV11-2; DNA: TGTGCCAGCAGCGGCACAGGGGTGGGAACGAAGACCCAGTACTTC; CDR3: CASSGTGVGTKTQYF
D: TRBD2; size: -; J: TRBJ2-1; V: TRBV24-1; DNA: TGTGCCACCAGTGATCCCAGTACTAGCGGGAGGACCCTAAATGAGCAGTTCTTC; CDR3: CATSDPSTSGRTLNEQFF
D: TRBD2; size: -; J: TRBJ2-7; V: TRBV10-3; DNA: TGTGCCATCAGTGGGGGTGAGGGCGGGAGCTACGAGCAGTACTTC; CDR3: CAISGGEGGSYEQYF